The present T cell receptor (beta chain) was sequenced within a study of OX40 agonist ivuxolimab in advanced cancers. The CDR3 contains 16 residues. Germline lookup yields CDR1 MDHEN and CDR2 SYDVKM. Trimming at V came to 1 base and at J to 8 bases, leaving 9 bases not matched to a gene. Generated by immunoSEQ multiplex PCR, the TCRdb table keeps only in-frame clones and is missing some. The sample lists more than 70,000 clones, more than 80% seen once, with approximately 0.44% in the top ten. This clonotype originated in an adult with an advanced solid tumor such as melanoma, head and neck, liver or kidney cancer. Sequenced here: CD4+ or CD8+ T cells sorted from blood, sampled in a trial of the OX40 agonist ivuxolimab. The V gene is TRBV28, the J gene TRBJ2-1; 9 bases line up with TRBD1. The CDR3 loop is CASSLSGTGGWDEQFF. The CDR3 DNA is TGTGCCAGCAGTTTATCGGGAACAGGGGGCTGGGATGAGCAGTTCTTC.